This T cell receptor beta chain was identified in a study of response to subunit inactivated influenza vaccine. TCRdb redid the calling of the RT-PCR reads with MiXCR, one entry per CDR3 protein. The table records approximately 570,000 distinct CDR3 sequences, 6.5% to 8% of them present only once. This clonotype appeared a single time. From germline, CDR1 is SGHRS and CDR2 YFSETQ. Trimming removed 4 bases from V and 0 bases from J; junction bases left unmatched: 8. The CDR3 is made up of 17 amino acids. This material consisted of PBMCs from blood, taken roughly 24 months after vaccination. This receptor was obtained from a man between 50 and 70 years old who received an inactivated influenza vaccine. V gene TRBV5-1 combines with J gene TRBJ1-5; 9 nucleotides match TRBD1. CDR3 region: CASSPGTGSPSNQPQHF. The DNA for the CDR3 is TGCGCCAGCAGCCCTGGGACAGGGTCCCCTAGCAATCAGCCCCAGCATTTT.